Here is one T cell receptor beta chain with its context. V was clipped by 1 base and J by 5 bases, with 9 bases between them. Germline loops: CDR1 SGHDT, CDR2 YYEEEE. The CDR3 is made up of 13 amino acids. The protocol was immunoSEQ multiplex PCR, while the TCRdb copy is restricted to in-frame clones and leaves out a portion. This table holds approximately 90,000 clones, just over 90% found once. The record originates from a study of T cell changes during pregnancy in multiple sclerosis. Sequences were derived from peripheral blood, sampled in the first trimester of pregnancy. The chain is built from TRBV5-6 and TRBJ1-1; no definite D call. This receptor was identified in a female donor with multiple sclerosis, enrolled in a pregnancy study. CDR3 sequence: CASSLRGNTEAFF. In DNA, the CDR3 is TGTGCCAGCAGCTTGCGGGGAAATACTGAAGCTTTCTTT.